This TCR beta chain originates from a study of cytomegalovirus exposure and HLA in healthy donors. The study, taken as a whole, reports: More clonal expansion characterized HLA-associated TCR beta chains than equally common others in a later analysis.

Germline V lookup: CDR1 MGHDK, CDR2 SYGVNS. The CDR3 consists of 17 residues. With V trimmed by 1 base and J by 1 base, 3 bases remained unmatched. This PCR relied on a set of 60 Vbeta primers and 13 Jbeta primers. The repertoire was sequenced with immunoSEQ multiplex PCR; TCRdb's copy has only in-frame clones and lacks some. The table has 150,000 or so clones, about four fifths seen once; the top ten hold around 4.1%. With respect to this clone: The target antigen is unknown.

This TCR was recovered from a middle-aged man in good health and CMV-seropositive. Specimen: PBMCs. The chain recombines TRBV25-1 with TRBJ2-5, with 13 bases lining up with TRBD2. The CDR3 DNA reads TGTGCCAGCAGTGAATTGGGACTAGCGGGGATCCAAGAGACCCAGTACTTC. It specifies CASSELGLAGIQETQYF.